The 3 T cell receptor beta chains in this list originate from one sample, sequenced in a study of cytomegalovirus exposure and HLA in healthy donors. Primers: 60 Vbeta forward and 13 Jbeta reverse. Sequencing used immunoSEQ multiplex PCR; TCRdb keeps in-frame clones, though not all of them. The repertoire holds nearly 65,000 clones, approximately 70% seen once, with approximately 5.4% in the top ten. Sequencing was performed on PBMCs. These receptors were taken from a man in his fifties or sixties in good health and CMV-seronegative.

The sample holds one count of this clone. V and J are TRBV28 and TRBJ2-5; D gene uncertain. Germline V gives CDR1 MDHEN, CDR2 SYDVKM. Trimming pared 2 bases from V and 12 bases from J, leaving 10 bases between. The CDR3 consists of 11 residues. CDR3 sequence reads: CASSLEYQKYF. The DNA for the CDR3 is TGTGCCAGCAGTTTAGAATATCAGAAGTACTTC.

V is TRBV27 and J is TRBJ1-1, with D uncertain. Trimming shortened V by 4 bases and J by 0 bases, and 12 bases separated the two germline ends. CDR1 is MNHEY and CDR2 is SMNVEV in the germline V gene (reference sequence). This CDR3 region has 15 residues. The CDR3 reads CASSSRRGLNTEAFF. CDR3 sequence (DNA): TGTGCCAGCAGTTCTAGGCGTGGGTTGAACACTGAAGCTTTCTTT.

This clone was observed a handful of times. Additional DNA sequences in this sample encode the identical CDR3. The chain uses TRBV11-2 and TRBJ2-2; tentative D call: TRBD2 (5 bases). This CDR3 contains 14 residues. With 5 bases removed from V and 2 bases from J, the gap between germline ends came to 9 bases. Germline lookup yields CDR1 SGHAT and CDR2 FQNNGV. CDR3 region: CASSRRGNTGELFF. The CDR3 region has the DNA TGTGCCAGCAGCAGACGGGGAAACACCGGGGAGCTGTTTTTT.